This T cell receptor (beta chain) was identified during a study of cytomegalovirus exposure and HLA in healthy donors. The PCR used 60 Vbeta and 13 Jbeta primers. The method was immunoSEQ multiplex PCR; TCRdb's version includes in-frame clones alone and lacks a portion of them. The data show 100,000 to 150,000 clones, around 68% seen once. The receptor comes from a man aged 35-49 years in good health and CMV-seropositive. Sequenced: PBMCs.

The chain's CDR3 is CASSRDRGETQYF. The DNA for the CDR3 is TGTGCCAGCAGCCGGGACAGGGGGGAGACCCAGTACTTC. The chain links TRBV6-5 to TRBJ2-5; 11 bases are a match to TRBD1. The CDR3 is 13 residues long. Germline trimming cut 6 bases from V and 5 bases from J; bases unmatched to any gene: 2. Per the germline V gene, CDR1 is MNHEY and CDR2 is SVGAGI.